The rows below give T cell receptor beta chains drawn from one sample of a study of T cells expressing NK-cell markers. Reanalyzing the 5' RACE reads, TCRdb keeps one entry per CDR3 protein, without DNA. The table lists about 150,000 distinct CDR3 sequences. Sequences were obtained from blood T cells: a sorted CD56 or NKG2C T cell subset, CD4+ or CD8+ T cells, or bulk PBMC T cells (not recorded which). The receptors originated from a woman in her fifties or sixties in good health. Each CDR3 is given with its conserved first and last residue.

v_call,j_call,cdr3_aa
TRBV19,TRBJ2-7,CASSIYAGRGEQYF
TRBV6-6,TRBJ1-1,CASSQGNGDEAFF
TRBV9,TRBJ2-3,CASSARDISSTDTQYF
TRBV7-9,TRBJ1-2,CASSPDSGYGYTF
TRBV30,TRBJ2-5,CAWTGRDSSQYF
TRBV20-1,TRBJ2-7,CSATGSHEQYF
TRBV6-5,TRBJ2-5,CASSYTAVHSGRIETQYF
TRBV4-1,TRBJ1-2,CASSQDRLLEGRYTF
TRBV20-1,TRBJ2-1,CSATPSPSLSNEQFF
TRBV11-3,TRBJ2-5,CASSRTGEETQYF
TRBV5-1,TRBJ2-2,CASSPRQGPGELFF
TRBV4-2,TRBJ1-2,CASSQESLNLHGYTF
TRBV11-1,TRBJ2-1,CASSPLAGDRVAPGNEQFF
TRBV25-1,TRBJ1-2,CASSESGEQYTF
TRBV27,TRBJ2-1,CASTTGDRGTYNEQFF
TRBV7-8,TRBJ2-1,CASSFLREKGNEQFF
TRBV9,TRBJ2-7,CASSVGSREREEQYF
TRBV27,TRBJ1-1,CASSLVGTPYTEAFF
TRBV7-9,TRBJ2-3,CASSSTWTSGRATDTQYF
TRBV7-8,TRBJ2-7,CASPMDYYEQYF
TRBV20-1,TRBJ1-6,CSAQSTGGSYNSPLHF
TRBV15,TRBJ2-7,CATSAAGQTYEQYF
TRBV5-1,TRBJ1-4,CASSAGQVDEKLFF
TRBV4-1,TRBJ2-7,CASSQAPEGDEQYF
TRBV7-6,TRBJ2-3,CASSLVRVGRDTDTQYF
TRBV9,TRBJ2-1,CASSVVGQPHEQFF
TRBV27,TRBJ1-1,CASSLTSGRDTEAFF
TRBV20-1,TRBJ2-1,CSARDVTSNDEQFF
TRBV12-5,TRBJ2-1,CASGLGNEQFF
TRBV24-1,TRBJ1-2,CATSDLPGGAGGYTF
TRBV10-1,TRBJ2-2,CASSGPGSGELFF
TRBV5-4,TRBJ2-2,CASSLDGSAGELFF
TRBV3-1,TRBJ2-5,CASSRYSTGTSGGGETQYF
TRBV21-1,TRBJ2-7,CASSKGGGRAGYSYEQYF
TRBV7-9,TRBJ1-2,CASSFNRGTAGGYTF
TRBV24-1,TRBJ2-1,CATSDPQGGGIDEQFF
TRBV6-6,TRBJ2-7,CASYSGLYEQYF
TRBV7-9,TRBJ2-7,CASSLTGETYEQYF
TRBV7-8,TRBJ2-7,CASSFFNLGVYEQYF
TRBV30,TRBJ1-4,CAWSAPGTGAINEKLFF
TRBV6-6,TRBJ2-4,CASSYSRQGDSIQYF
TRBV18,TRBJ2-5,CASSPENVWTGVVETQYF
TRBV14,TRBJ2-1,CASSQVMGGHEQFF
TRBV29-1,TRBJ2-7,CSVEDGDSSYEQYF
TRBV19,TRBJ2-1,CASSIAGQILGGSYNEQFF
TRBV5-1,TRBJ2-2,CASSLARDRSSGELFF
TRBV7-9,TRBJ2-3,CASSSAPGRTLEGDTQYF
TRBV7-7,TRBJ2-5,CASSFYLGETQYF
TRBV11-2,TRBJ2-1,CASSLVGGFDEQFF
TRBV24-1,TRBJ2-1,CATSDLKGENEQFF
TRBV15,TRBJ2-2,CATSRLGGSGELFF
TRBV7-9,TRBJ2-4,CASSEQGEAKNIQYF
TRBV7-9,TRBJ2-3,CASMTSGITDTQYF
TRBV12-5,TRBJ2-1,CASAPSGYNEQFF
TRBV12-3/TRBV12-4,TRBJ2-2,CAGSHRDKNTGELFF
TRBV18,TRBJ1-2,CASSLPGQGDYGYTF
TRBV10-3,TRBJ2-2,CAITGQKNGELFF